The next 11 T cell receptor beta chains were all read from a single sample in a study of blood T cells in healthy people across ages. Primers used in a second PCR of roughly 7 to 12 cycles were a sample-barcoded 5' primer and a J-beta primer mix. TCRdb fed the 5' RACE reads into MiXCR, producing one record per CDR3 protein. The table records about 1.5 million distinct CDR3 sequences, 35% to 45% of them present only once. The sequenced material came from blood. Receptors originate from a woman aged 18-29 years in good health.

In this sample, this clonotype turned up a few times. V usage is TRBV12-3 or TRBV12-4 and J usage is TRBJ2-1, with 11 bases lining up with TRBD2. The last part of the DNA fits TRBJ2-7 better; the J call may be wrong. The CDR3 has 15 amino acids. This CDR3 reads CASTYSGGAYNEQYF. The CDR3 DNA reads TGTGCCAGCACCTATAGCGGGGGGGCCTACAATGAGCAGTACTTC.

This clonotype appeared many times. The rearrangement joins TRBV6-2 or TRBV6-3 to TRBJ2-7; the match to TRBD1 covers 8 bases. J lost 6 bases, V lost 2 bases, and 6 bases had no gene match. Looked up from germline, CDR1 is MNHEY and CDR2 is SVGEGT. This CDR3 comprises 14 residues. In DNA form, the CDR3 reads TGTGCCAGCAGTTACAGCCGGACAGGGACCGAGCAGTACTTC. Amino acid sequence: CASSYSRTGTEQYF.

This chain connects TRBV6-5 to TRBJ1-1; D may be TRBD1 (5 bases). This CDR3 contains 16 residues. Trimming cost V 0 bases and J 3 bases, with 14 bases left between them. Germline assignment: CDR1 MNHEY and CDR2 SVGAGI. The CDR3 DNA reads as TGTGCCAGCAGTTACTCGAGAGCAGGGTGGTACACTGAAGCTTTCTTT. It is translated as CASSYSRAGWYTEAFF.

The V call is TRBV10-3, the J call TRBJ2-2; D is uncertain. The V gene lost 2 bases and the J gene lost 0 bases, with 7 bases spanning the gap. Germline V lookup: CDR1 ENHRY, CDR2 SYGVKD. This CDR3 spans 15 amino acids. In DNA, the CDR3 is TGTGCCATCAGTGAGAGGGTGGCGAACACCGGGGAGCTGTTTTTT. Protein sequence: CAISERVANTGELFF.

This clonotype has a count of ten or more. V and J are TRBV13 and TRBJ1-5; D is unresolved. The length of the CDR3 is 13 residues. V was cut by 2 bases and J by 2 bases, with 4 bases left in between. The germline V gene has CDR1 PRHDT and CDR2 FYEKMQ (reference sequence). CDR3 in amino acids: CASSLFGNQPQHF. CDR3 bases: TGTGCCAGCAGCTTATTTGGCAATCAGCCCCAGCATTTT.

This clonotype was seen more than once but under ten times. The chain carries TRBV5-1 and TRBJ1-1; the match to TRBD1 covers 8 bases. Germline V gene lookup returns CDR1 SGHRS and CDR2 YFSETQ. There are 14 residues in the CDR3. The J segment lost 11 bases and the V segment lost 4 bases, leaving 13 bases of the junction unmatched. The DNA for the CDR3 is TGCGCCAGCAGCCCGACAGGGGAAGGATTATTGGCTTTCTTT. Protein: CASSPTGEGLLAFF. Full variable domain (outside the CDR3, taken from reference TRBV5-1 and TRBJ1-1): KAGVTQTPRYLIKTRGQQVTLSCSPISGHRSVSWYQQTPGQGLQFLFEYFSETQRNKGNFPGRFSGRQFSNSRSEMNVSTLELGDSALYLCASSPTGEGLLAFFGQGTRLTVV.

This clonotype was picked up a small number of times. CDR3 in amino acids: CAWSRTGADGYTF. In DNA form, the CDR3 reads TGTGCCTGGAGTCGGACAGGGGCAGATGGCTACACCTTC. V and J are TRBV30 and TRBJ1-2; 9 nucleotides align to TRBD1. The J segment lost 6 bases and the V segment lost 2 bases, leaving 4 bases of the junction unmatched. Germline V lookup: CDR1 GTSNPN, CDR2 SVGIG (reference sequence). The CDR3 runs 13 residues.

The CDR3 coding sequence is TGCAGCGGCGAACTAGTTCCCTACAATGAGCAGTACTTC. It yields the protein CSGELVPYNEQYF. The V gene is TRBV29-1, the J gene TRBJ2-7; D is perhaps TRBD2 (5 bases). This CDR3 region has 13 residues. The V gene's germline CDR1 is SQVTM and CDR2 ANQGSEA. V lost 7 bases, J lost 7 bases, and 20 bases lay in between.

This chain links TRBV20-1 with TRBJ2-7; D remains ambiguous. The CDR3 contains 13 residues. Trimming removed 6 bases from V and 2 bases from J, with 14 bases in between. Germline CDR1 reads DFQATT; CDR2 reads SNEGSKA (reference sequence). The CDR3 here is CSAPRLETYEQYF. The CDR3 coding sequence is TGCAGTGCCCCGAGGCTAGAGACCTACGAGCAGTACTTC.

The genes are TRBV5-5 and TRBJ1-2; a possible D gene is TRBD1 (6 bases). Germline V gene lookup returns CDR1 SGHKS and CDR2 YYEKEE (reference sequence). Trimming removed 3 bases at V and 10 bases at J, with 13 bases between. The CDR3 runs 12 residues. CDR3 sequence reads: CASSSSAGVYTF. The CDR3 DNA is TGTGCCAGCAGCTCCTCGGCAGGGGTCTACACCTTC.

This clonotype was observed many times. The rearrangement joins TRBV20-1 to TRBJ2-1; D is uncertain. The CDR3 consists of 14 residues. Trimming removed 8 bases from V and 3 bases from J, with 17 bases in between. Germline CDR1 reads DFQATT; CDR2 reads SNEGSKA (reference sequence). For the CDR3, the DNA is TGCAGTATGCGAGGCGGCGGAAACTACAATGAGCAGTTCTTC. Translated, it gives CSMRGGGNYNEQFF.